This T cell receptor (beta chain) was recorded in a study of blood T cell repertoires in COVID-19. Across the whole study: Acute and convalescent COVID-19 samples came from the United States, Italy and Spain.

Study processing details: Estimates of nucleated cell counts were drawn from the amplification of reference gene primers. Using immunoSEQ multiplex PCR, the repertoire was profiled, and TCRdb retains in-frame clones only, with some absent. The DNA was the basis for D and trimming; V, J and clone size are from that table. Among about 140,000 clones listed, 70% to 90% were seen once. The CDR3 is 14 residues long. The V segment lost 2 bases and the J segment 3 bases; nucleotides outside the gene matches: 4. Germline CDR1 PRHDT, CDR2 FYEKMQ (reference sequence). Sequenced: peripheral blood. The rearrangement joins TRBV13 to TRBJ2-7; 7 bases map to TRBD1. This receptor was identified in a human donor in a cohort sampled during active COVID-19. The DNA of the CDR3 is TGTGCCAGCAGCTTACAAGCAGGGGGCTACGAGCAGTACTTC. Protein product: CASSLQAGGYEQYF.